This entry lists 28 T cell receptor beta chains sequenced from one sample in a study of OX40 agonist ivuxolimab in advanced cancers. TCRdb keeps only in-frame clones here, not all; method: immunoSEQ multiplex PCR. The sample contains some 74,000 clones, approximately 94% of which appear only once. Sample: CD4+ or CD8+ T cells sorted from blood, taken in a trial of the OX40 agonist ivuxolimab. The receptors come from an adult with an advanced solid tumor such as melanoma, head and neck, liver or kidney cancer.

This clone occurred a few times. This chain links TRBV4-1 with TRBJ1-1, with TRBD1 as a possible D gene (5 bases). Trimming shortened V by 0 bases and J by 8 bases, and 13 bases separated the two germline ends. This CDR3 comprises 14 residues. Germline loops: CDR1 MGHRA, CDR2 YSYEKL. Written as DNA, the CDR3 is TGCGCCAGCAGCCAAGAATTAAGGGGACTCGAAGCTTTCTTT. This encodes CASSQELRGLEAFF.

A single count supports this clone. This chain uses TRBV7-9 with TRBJ2-7, with 9 bases aligning to TRBD2. The CDR3 extends over 16 amino acids. CDR1 and CDR2 (germline): SEHNR, FQNEAQ (reference sequence). Unmatched junction bases numbered 10, after V lost 5 bases and J lost 2 bases. CDR3 in DNA: TGTGCCAGCAGCGGTAATAGCGGGAGTATCACCTACGAGCAGTACTTC. Amino acid sequence: CASSGNSGSITYEQYF.

J is TRBJ1-2 and V is TRBV28; D is perhaps TRBD1 (6 bases). The germline V gene has CDR1 MDHEN and CDR2 SYDVKM. Trimming left V 5 bases short and J 4 bases short, with 8 bases between. The CDR3 contains 12 residues. The CDR3, as DNA: TGTGCCAGCAGTCCAGGGGCCTATGGCTACACCTTC. It encodes CASSPGAYGYTF.

The genes are TRBV14 and TRBJ1-2, with 9 nucleotides matching TRBD1. This CDR3 is built from 14 residues. Looked up from germline, CDR1 is SGHDN and CDR2 is FVKESK. Trimming took 4 bases from V and 2 from J; bases not matched to a gene: 2. CDR3 region: CASSRGQGNYGYTF. CDR3 coding DNA: TGTGCCAGCAGCCGCGGACAGGGGAACTATGGCTACACCTTC.

This clone has more than one count but fewer than ten. The V gene is TRBV25-1, the J gene TRBJ1-5; no clear D gene. The germline V gene encodes CDR1 MGHDK and CDR2 SYGVNS. This CDR3 comprises 10 residues. V lost 5 bases, J lost 9 bases, and 5 bases lay in between. The CDR3 nucleotides are TGTGCCAGCAGTACTGGGCCCCAGCATTTT. Its translation is CASSTGPQHF.

As regards this clone: The CDR3 ends on some other residue instead of the conserved phenylalanine or tryptophan, so this is likely a read error. V is TRBV4-3 and J is TRBJ2-7; D call uncertain. The CDR3 is made up of 14 amino acids. Germline V CDR1 and CDR2: LGHNA, YSLEER. V shed 1 base and J shed 3 bases, with 10 bases lying between them. CDR3 region: CASSQAADNYEQYL. CDR3 sequence (DNA): TGCGCCAGCAGCCAAGCGGCGGATAACTACGAGCAGTACCTC.

The chain recombines TRBV12-2 with TRBJ2-5; the table assigns TRBD1, which was not confirmed against the DNA. TRBV12-2 is a known pseudogene. CDR3 size: 14 residues. The chain's CDR3 is CASRLARQQETQYF. Here the CDR3 DNA reads TGTGCAAGTCGCTTAGCCCGACAGCAAGAGACCCAGTACTTC.

The rearrangement uses TRBV4-1 and TRBJ2-7, with D maybe TRBD2 (5 bases). The CDR3 sequence is 14 residues long. Germline CDR1 reads MGHRA; CDR2 reads YSYEKL. The germline V and J ends were trimmed by 0 bases and 0 bases, with 6 bases remaining between them. The CDR3 loop reads CASSQDRGSYEQYF. CDR3 in DNA: TGCGCCAGCAGCCAAGATCGGGGCTCCTACGAGCAGTACTTC.

The chain couples TRBV19 to TRBJ2-6; D gene uncertain. Germline V lookup: CDR1 LNHDA, CDR2 SQIVND (reference sequence). CDR3 size: 14 residues. DNA for the CDR3: TGTGGGACGACCGACGTCTCTGGGGCCAACGTCCTGACTTTC. Protein: CGTTDVSGANVLTF.

This clone was counted a single time. The V gene is TRBV6-5, the J gene TRBJ2-2; D unclear. Germline V gene data show CDR1 as MNHEY and CDR2 as SVGAGI. This CDR3 comprises 15 residues. V shed 3 bases and J shed 1 base, with 9 bases lying between them. The CDR3 loop is CASSYGDMNTGELFF. For the CDR3, the DNA is TGTGCCAGCAGTTATGGGGATATGAACACCGGGGAGCTGTTTTTT.

The chain uses TRBV19 and TRBJ1-5; D unclear. This CDR3 is built from 15 residues. V lost 5 bases to trimming and J lost 3 bases, with 14 bases between them. Germline CDR1 is LNHDA and CDR2 is SQIVND (reference sequence). The CDR3 coding sequence is TGTGCCAGTAGTGAAACGTCGGTGTACAATCAGCCCCAGCATTTT. Translated, it gives CASSETSVYNQPQHF.

The chain uses TRBV19 and TRBJ1-5; no clear D gene. The CDR3 loop spans 13 amino acids. Looked up from germline, CDR1 is LNHDA and CDR2 is SQIVND (reference sequence). The ends were cut back, 3 bases at V and 7 bases at J, with 10 bases in the middle. CDR3 sequence: CASSIGVDQPQHF. The CDR3 coding sequence is TGTGCCAGTAGTATCGGGGTGGACCAGCCCCAGCATTTT.

The chain has TRBV5-5 and TRBJ1-1; maybe TRBD1 (5 bases). The germline CDR1 and CDR2 sequences are SGHKS and YYEKEE (reference sequence). V gave up 2 bases and J gave up 7 bases, with 9 bases separating them. The CDR3 spans 12 residues. The CDR3 loop reads CASSFTGLEAFF. The CDR3 DNA is TGTGCCAGCAGCTTCACAGGACTTGAAGCTTTCTTT.

This clone was counted a single time. The J gene is TRBJ1-2, the V gene TRBV19; TRBD1 might be the D (5 bases). The CDR3 runs to 14 residues. V shed 5 bases and J shed 0 bases, with 10 bases lying between them. Germline V CDR1 and CDR2: LNHDA, SQIVND (reference sequence). The DNA of the CDR3 is TGTGCCAGTAGTCCAGGGACTTCTAACTATGGCTACACCTTC. Protein: CASSPGTSNYGYTF.

The V gene is TRBV4-3, the J gene TRBJ2-7; the D gene is possibly TRBD2 (5 bases). Germline V lookup: CDR1 LGHNA, CDR2 YSLEER. This CDR3 is 14 amino acids long. V lost 0 bases and J 5 bases, leaving 11 bases between the germline ends. CDR3 nucleotide sequence: TGCGCCAGCAGCCAAGAGGATAGCGCGGACGAGCAGTACTTC. It is translated as CASSQEDSADEQYF.

The chain employs TRBV7-9 and TRBJ1-1; D gene ambiguous. This CDR3 has 12 amino acids. The V and J ends lost 6 bases and 8 bases respectively, with 13 bases between them. Germline CDR1 is SEHNR and CDR2 is FQNEAQ (reference sequence). The CDR3 nucleotides read TGTGCCAGCAGTATTGGTGAGGCAGAAGCTTTCTTT. Translation: CASSIGEAEAFF.

This clone was seen a single time. The CDR3 region has the DNA TGTGCCAGCAGGCAAGTTGGGTACAGCCACTATGGCTACACCTTC. It is translated as CASRQVGYSHYGYTF. The rearrangement joins TRBV27 to TRBJ1-2; D remains ambiguous. The CDR3 is 15 residues long. Germline assignment: CDR1 MNHEY and CDR2 SMNVEV (reference sequence). Trimming stripped 6 bases from V and 3 bases from J, with 17 bases between.

In DNA, the CDR3 is TGTGCCACCTCAGGGGACCTGAACACTGAAGCTTTCTTT. Its protein is CATSGDLNTEAFF. V usage is TRBV27 and J usage is TRBJ1-1, with D maybe TRBD1 (6 bases). The germline gives CDR1 MNHEY, CDR2 SMNVEV (reference sequence). V was clipped by 10 bases and J by 0 bases, with 12 bases between them. This CDR3 spans 13 amino acids.

The chain employs TRBV7-3 and TRBJ2-1; 14 bases fit TRBD2. The V gene end was trimmed by 2 bases and the J gene end by 7 bases; junction bases not matched to a gene: 10. There are 18 residues in the CDR3. Germline V gene lookup returns CDR1 SGHTA and CDR2 FQGTGA. CDR3 DNA: TGTGCCAGCAGCTTACTCCCGGGACTAGCGGGAGCGGGTAATGAGCAGTTCTTC. It encodes CASSLLPGLAGAGNEQFF.

This clone has just one count. The CDR3 DNA sequence: TGTGCCAGCAGCTTAGGCCTTGAGGGCGTGGGCACTGAAGCTTTCTTT. It specifies CASSLGLEGVGTEAFF. The rearrangement joins TRBV13 to TRBJ1-1, with D uncertain. CDR1 PRHDT and CDR2 FYEKMQ come from the germline V gene (reference sequence). CDR3 length: 16 residues. Between the trimmed V and J ends, which lost 0 bases and 4 bases, there was a span of 15 bases.

Written as DNA, the CDR3 is TGTGCCAGCAGCCTCAGTGTAGCCAAAAACATTCAGTACTTC. Its translation is CASSLSVAKNIQYF. This chain joins TRBV9 and TRBJ2-4; D unclear. The germline gives CDR1 SGDLS, CDR2 YYNGEE. V was trimmed by 4 bases and J by 0 bases, leaving 8 bases between them. The CDR3 is 14 amino acids.

CDR3 nucleotides: TGTGCCAGTAGTATCCGGGACAGGGACACCGGGGAGCTGTTTTTT. It specifies CASSIRDRDTGELFF. The J gene is TRBJ2-2, the V gene TRBV19, with 9 positions matching TRBD1. Germline V gives CDR1 LNHDA, CDR2 SQIVND (reference sequence). V was pared by 3 bases and J by 3 bases, with 2 bases of the junction left unmatched. The CDR3 length is 15 residues.

The rearrangement joins TRBV7-3 to TRBJ1-4; the D gene is possibly TRBD1 (5 bases). The CDR3 spans 18 residues. V dropped 3 bases and J dropped 6 bases, with 23 bases sitting between them. Germline values: CDR1 SGHTA, CDR2 FQGTGA. The CDR3 loop reads CASSFAPDWDQADEKLFF. CDR3 DNA sequence: TGTGCCAGCAGCTTTGCGCCAGATTGGGACCAGGCCGATGAAAAACTGTTTTTT.

V usage is TRBV9 and J usage is TRBJ2-7, with D unresolved. CDR3 size: 13 residues. The V gene lost 4 bases and the J gene lost 3 bases, with 11 bases spanning the gap. Germline V gene data show CDR1 as SGDLS and CDR2 as YYNGEE. The CDR3: CASSPPRSYEQYF. The DNA for the CDR3 is TGTGCCAGCAGCCCTCCACGGAGCTACGAGCAGTACTTC.

Only a few counts were recorded for this clone. V and J are TRBV6-6 and TRBJ2-2, with a possible D match to TRBD2 (6 bases). This CDR3 region has 15 residues. V was shortened by 6 bases and J by 9 bases, with 20 bases between the two germline ends. The germline CDR1 and CDR2 sequences are MNHNY and SVGAGI (reference sequence). The CDR3 spells CASSYDGSPLRELFF. The CDR3 DNA reads as TGTGCCAGCAGCTACGACGGGAGCCCGCTGCGGGAGCTGTTTTTT.

V is TRBV27 and J is TRBJ2-7, with 7 bases identical to TRBD1. This CDR3 has 18 residues. The germline CDR1 and CDR2 sequences are MNHEY and SMNVEV (reference sequence). J was trimmed by 3 bases and V by 6 bases; bases with no gene match: 20. For the CDR3, the DNA is TGTGCCAGCAGACCGGGACAAGGGGGCTCTGGGCTCTTCTACGAGCAGTACTTC. It is translated as CASRPGQGGSGLFYEQYF.

This chain links TRBV4-1 with TRBJ2-2; D not resolved. The V gene lost 8 bases and the J gene lost 0 bases, with 16 bases spanning the gap. Germline V CDR1 and CDR2: MGHRA, YSYEKL. The CDR3 sequence is 16 residues long. CDR3 sequence reads: CASSPSGNPNTGELFF. CDR3 nucleotide sequence: TGCGCCAGCTCCCCGTCTGGGAATCCGAACACCGGGGAGCTGTTTTTT.

This chain joins TRBV7-9 and TRBJ2-7; 7 nucleotides align to TRBD1. The CDR3 totals 15 residues. V shed 4 bases and J 4 bases; nucleotides not matched to a gene: 10. Germline values: CDR1 SEHNR, CDR2 FQNEAQ (reference sequence). Here the CDR3 DNA reads TGTGCCAGCAGCTCCCACCGAAAGACAGGGTACGAGCAGTACTTC. As protein: CASSSHRKTGYEQYF.